The 10 T cell receptor beta chains in this list originate from one sample, sequenced in a study of T cell repertoires in cytomegalovirus infection. TCRdb used MiXCR to reprocess the reads, holding one entry per CDR3 protein. The data hold 630,000 or so distinct CDR3 sequences, with more than 20% observed a single time. Sequenced material: CD8+ T cells from PBMCs. Receptors were obtained from a human donor in good health (CMV status not recorded). Some clones in this sample may be carry-over from other donors' samples.

This clonotype was counted a few times. The CDR3 sequence is CAIRTDGQHNEQFF. DNA of the CDR3: TGTGCCATTAGGACAGACGGACAACACAATGAGCAGTTCTTC. V is TRBV10-3 and J is TRBJ2-1; a weak D match, TRBD1 (6 bases). The germline CDR1 and CDR2 sequences are ENHRY and SYGVKD. V was cut by 9 bases and J by 5 bases, with 17 bases left in between. The CDR3 has 14 amino acids.

This clonotype has just a few counts. The rearrangement links TRBV28 to TRBJ2-7; 7 positions match TRBD1. Unmatched junction bases numbered 4, after V lost 8 bases and J lost 0 bases. Germline V gene sequence: CDR1 MDHEN, CDR2 SYDVKM. The CDR3 spans 13 residues. The CDR3 is CASRDSGSYEQYF. For the CDR3, the DNA is TGTGCCAGCCGGGACAGCGGCTCCTACGAGCAGTACTTC.

This clonotype was counted a single time. J is TRBJ2-1 and V is TRBV20-1; D is unresolved. The V end was cut by 5 bases, the J end by 7 bases, with 6 bases between. This CDR3 comprises 10 residues. CDR1 is DFQATT and CDR2 is SNEGSKA in the germline V gene (reference sequence). The CDR3 nucleotides are TGCAGTGCTGACCTGAATGAGCAGTTCTTC. This sequence encodes CSADLNEQFF.

For this clonotype: With a much larger clone just one base away, this may be a read error. The rearrangement joins TRBV28 to TRBJ2-7; 10 bases align to TRBD1. Trimming cost V 2 bases and J 5 bases; bases outside gene matches: 6. CDR1 MDHEN and CDR2 SYDVKM come from the germline V gene. This CDR3 comprises 15 residues. CDR3 bases: TGTGCCAGCAGTTTAGGGGGGACAGGGGACAACGAGCAGTACGTC. As protein: CASSLGGTGDNEQYV.

This clonotype was recorded a few times. This CDR3 reads CSARDPFTGDTEAFF. The CDR3 DNA sequence: TGCAGTGCTAGAGATCCCTTCACAGGGGACACTGAAGCTTTCTTT. The genes are TRBV20-1 and TRBJ1-1; 7 bases are a match to TRBD1. J lost 3 bases, V lost 0 bases, and 7 bases had no gene match. Germline-derived CDR1 and CDR2 are DFQATT and SNEGSKA (reference sequence). The CDR3 covers 15 residues.

This clonotype has a count of ten or more. The rearrangement uses TRBV7-2 and TRBJ2-1, with 10 nucleotides matching TRBD2. Germline CDR1 SGHTA, CDR2 FQGNSA. V was clipped by 8 bases and J by 4 bases; unmatched bases: 2. The CDR3 contains 13 residues. The CDR3 is CASLLAGYNEQFF. In DNA form, the CDR3 reads TGTGCCAGCCTACTAGCGGGGTACAATGAGCAGTTCTTC.

The V gene is TRBV5-6, the J gene TRBJ2-7, with D possibly TRBD1 on 6 matching bases. Trimming pared 7 bases from V and 1 base from J, leaving 15 bases between. The germline gives CDR1 SGHDT, CDR2 YYEEEE. This CDR3 has 14 residues. The CDR3 loop is CASRSLQGSYEQYF. In DNA form, the CDR3 reads TGTGCCAGCCGCTCCTTACAGGGATCCTACGAGCAGTACTTC.

This clonotype showed up just a few times. The chain has TRBV5-5 and TRBJ2-7; 11 nucleotides agree with TRBD2. The J segment lost 6 bases and the V segment lost 0 bases, leaving 5 bases of the junction unmatched. CDR1 is SGHKS and CDR2 is YYEKEE in the germline V gene (reference sequence). CDR3 length: 15 residues. The CDR3 region is CASSLDPSGGFEQYV. Written as DNA, the CDR3 is TGTGCCAGCAGCTTGGATCCTAGCGGGGGGTTCGAGCAGTACGTC.

The chain combines TRBV7-9 with TRBJ1-6; a possible D gene is TRBD1 (6 bases). Trimming took 4 bases from V and 9 from J, leaving 13 bases between them. The CDR3 is 14 residues long. The germline CDR1 and CDR2 sequences are SEHNR and FQNEAQ (reference sequence). This CDR3 reads CASSSLQGSSPLHF. The DNA of the CDR3 is TGTGCCAGCAGCTCCTTACAGGGAAGTTCACCCCTCCACTTT.

Many counts were recorded for this clonotype. This chain uses TRBV7-9 with TRBJ2-2, with D possibly TRBD1 on 6 matching bases. CDR1 is SEHNR, CDR2 FQNEAQ, per germline (reference sequence). This CDR3 is 17 amino acids long. Trimming removed 8 bases from V and 5 bases from J, with 24 bases in between. The CDR3: CASVGSGTRVSTGELFF. The CDR3 DNA reads as TGTGCCAGCGTAGGGTCCGGGACACGAGTTTCTACCGGGGAGCTGTTTTTT.